This T cell receptor beta chain is from a study of T-cell memory formation after mild COVID-19. The wider study: Clusters were largely donor specific.

TCRdb reanalysed the 5' RACE reads using MiXCR and keeps one entry per CDR3 protein. Among approximately 250,000 distinct CDR3 sequences listed, 15% to 20% were seen once. V gave up 6 bases and J gave up 7 bases; unmatched junction bases: 18. The CDR3 extends over 17 amino acids. The rearrangement uses TRBV12-3 or TRBV12-4 and TRBJ2-3; 8 positions match TRBD2. The TCR was taken from a man younger than 30 who had mild COVID-19 (a few samples of this study predate the infection). Cell type and time point are not known. Sequencing used PBMCs or a T cell subset sorted from them (not recorded which). CDR3 DNA sequence: TGTGCCAGCAGCCGCCGCGGTAGCGGGATCGGGCGGAATACGCAGTATTTT. Translating gives CASSRRGSGIGRNTQYF.